A selection of T cell receptor beta chains follows, all from one sample in a study of T-cell memory formation after mild COVID-19. TCRdb re-called the 5' RACE reads through MiXCR, storing one row per CDR3 protein. In the table there are about 180,000 distinct CDR3 sequences, around 20% of which are singletons. The sample taken for sequencing was PBMCs or a T cell subset sorted from them (not recorded which). These receptor sequences come from a man between 18 and 29 years old who had mild COVID-19 (a few samples of this study predate the infection). Cell type and time point are not known. The CDR3 runs from the conserved cysteine through the conserved F or W. Fields, in order: V gene, J gene, clone size, CDR3 length, D gene, CDR3 protein, CDR3 DNA. D genes are given only for firm matches. Where a row states a size, it is once, few, many or the class of an expanded clone; other rows omit it.

TRBV5-1	TRBJ1-3	few	14	NA	CASSSEAAGNTIYF	TGCGCCAGCAGCTCCGAGGCGGCTGGAAACACCATATATTTT
TRBV4-1	TRBJ2-4	few	18	TRBD2	CASSHGLAGGVAKNIQYF	TGCGCCAGCAGCCATGGACTAGCGGGGGGAGTAGCCAAAAACATTCAGTACTTC
TRBV2	TRBJ2-6	NA	14	NA	CASRGGAGANVLTF	TGTGCCAGCAGAGGCGGCGCTGGGGCCAACGTCCTGACTTTC
TRBV27	TRBJ2-5	many	14	NA	CASSLSSAAWAQYF	TGTGCCAGCAGTTTATCGTCTGCCGCATGGGCCCAGTACTTC
TRBV9	TRBJ2-2	many	14	NA	CASSVLGNTGELFF	TGTGCCAGCAGCGTATTGGGGAACACCGGGGAGCTGTTTTTT
TRBV6-2/TRBV6-3	TRBJ2-2	NA	18	TRBD1	CASSYPGDRGSRTGELFF	TGTGCCAGCAGTTACCCAGGGGACAGGGGGTCTCGGACCGGGGAGCTGTTTTTT
TRBV3-1	TRBJ1-1	few	11	NA	CASSQGSAAFF	TGTGCCAGCAGCCAAGGGTCGGCGGCTTTCTTT
TRBV20-1	TRBJ2-7	few	17	TRBD1	CSARRWIPGQGLYEQYF	TGCAGTGCGAGAAGATGGATTCCGGGACAGGGCCTCTACGAGCAGTACTTC
TRBV2	TRBJ2-2	NA	11	NA	CASSGTGELFF	TGTGCCAGCAGTGGTACCGGGGAGCTGTTTTTT
TRBV7-6	TRBJ1-3	NA	14	NA	CASSLRQIGNTIYF	TGTGCCAGCAGCTTAAGACAGATTGGAAACACCATATATTTT
TRBV7-2	TRBJ2-2	few	14	NA	CASSLVGAEGELFF	TGTGCCAGCAGCTTAGTGGGCGCCGAAGGGGAGCTGTTTTTT
TRBV7-8	TRBJ2-3	few	16	TRBD2	CASSDQRGPSTDTQYF	TGTGCCAGCAGCGACCAGCGGGGGCCTAGCACAGATACGCAGTATTTT
TRBV5-1	TRBJ2-5	few	13	NA	CASSLELDKTQYF	TGCGCCAGCAGCTTGGAACTAGACAAGACCCAGTACTTC